The clone carrying this TCR beta chain was seen a few times. One entry per CDR3 protein results from TCRdb running MiXCR on the RT-PCR reads. The table lists about 700,000 distinct CDR3 sequences, approximately 15% of them singletons. The germline CDR1 and CDR2 sequences are SGHRS and YFSETQ. This CDR3 is built from 14 residues. The ends were cut back, 4 bases at V and 1 base at J, with 8 bases in the middle. The chain employs TRBV5-1 and TRBJ2-2, with D unclear. Sample: memory CD4+ T cells from blood. The sequence was obtained from a female donor in good health, serving as a healthy control. The CDR3 nucleotides read TGCGCCAGCAGCAGTACAGAGAACACCGGGGAGCTGTTTTTT. Protein product: CASSSTENTGELFF.